Shown below are 20 T cell receptor beta chains from a single sample sequenced in a study of blood T cell repertoires in COVID-19. TCRdb's copy holds only in-frame clones and misses some; the assay was immunoSEQ multiplex PCR. The sample shows around 300,000 clones, roughly 90% of them seen only once. Sequencing used peripheral blood. The receptors come from a woman aged 70 to 79 with COVID-19, enrolled during active disease.

The chain joins TRBV7-9 to TRBJ2-7; D is possibly TRBD1 (5 bases). This CDR3 contains 16 residues. Germline V gene sequence: CDR1 SEHNR, CDR2 FQNEAQ (reference sequence). V dropped 0 bases and J dropped 2 bases, with 14 bases sitting between them. CDR3 region: CASSLAPRGRTYEQYF. The CDR3 DNA is TGTGCCAGCAGCTTAGCGCCAAGGGGCCGGACCTACGAGCAGTACTTC.

The chain couples TRBV29-1 to TRBJ2-1, with TRBD2 matching 13 bases. The ends lost 7 bases at V and 6 bases at J; junction bases unmatched: 9. The CDR3 runs 15 residues. Germline V lookup: CDR1 SQVTM, CDR2 ANQGSEA. CDR3 loop: CSAYPTSGGANEQFF. For the CDR3, the DNA is TGCAGCGCCTACCCTACTAGCGGGGGGGCCAATGAGCAGTTCTTC.

The chain has TRBV28 and TRBJ1-2; 8 bases agree with TRBD1. Trimming at V came to 3 bases and at J to 5 bases, leaving 2 bases not matched to a gene. Germline lookup yields CDR1 MDHEN and CDR2 SYDVKM. This CDR3 contains 13 residues. In DNA, the CDR3 is TGTGCCAGCAGTTTCCGGGACAGGTATGGCTACACCTTC. Protein: CASSFRDRYGYTF.

The chain is built from TRBV5-1 and TRBJ2-2; D uncertain. CDR1 and CDR2 from the germline V gene are SGHRS and YFSETQ. V lost 0 bases and J 1 base, leaving 7 bases between the germline ends. The CDR3 is made up of 15 amino acids. CDR3 in DNA: TGCGCCAGCAGCTTGGATGCAGAGAACACCGGGGAGCTGTTTTTT. As protein: CASSLDAENTGELFF.

The chain links TRBV28 to TRBJ1-3, with no clear D. Germline CDR1 and CDR2: MDHEN and SYDVKM. The CDR3 totals 14 residues. Trimming cost V 4 bases and J 0 bases, with 7 bases left between them. This CDR3 reads CASSYFVSGNTIYF. CDR3 DNA: TGTGCCAGCAGTTATTTCGTCTCTGGAAACACCATATATTTT.

V and J are TRBV28 and TRBJ1-5; the D is unclear. V lost 3 bases, J lost 4 bases, and 10 bases lay in between. The CDR3 is made up of 14 amino acids. The germline V gene has CDR1 MDHEN and CDR2 SYDVKM. The CDR3 sequence is CASSFVTDNQPQHF. The CDR3 coding sequence is TGTGCCAGCAGTTTCGTAACTGATAATCAGCCCCAGCATTTT.

The chain couples TRBV5-6 to TRBJ2-7, with 9 bases that match TRBD2. The germline V gene encodes CDR1 SGHDT and CDR2 YYEEEE. V gave up 3 bases and J gave up 6 bases; unmatched junction bases: 13. This CDR3 is built from 16 residues. The CDR3 DNA reads as TGTGCCAGCAGCTCCCTAGCGGGGCCGCGGGGGGGCGAGCAGTACTTC. Protein sequence: CASSSLAGPRGGEQYF. Looking up the rest from reference TRBV5-6 and TRBJ2-7 gives the full variable domain: DAGVTQSPTHLIKTRGQQVTLRCSPKSGHDTVSWYQQALGQGPQFIFQYYEEEERQRGNFPDRFSGHQFPNYSSELNVNALLLGDSALYLCASSSLAGPRGGEQYFGPGTRLTVT.

This clone was seen once. V usage is TRBV15 and J usage is TRBJ2-7; the D gene is possibly TRBD2 (5 bases). Trimming removed 1 base from V and 4 bases from J, with 11 bases in between. There are 14 residues in the CDR3. The V gene's germline CDR1 is LNHNV and CDR2 YYDKDF (reference sequence). Written as DNA, the CDR3 is TGTGCCACCAGCAGAGCCTTGGACTTATACGAGCAGTACTTC. This codes for CATSRALDLYEQYF.

In regard to this clone: Other DNA variants within this sample encode the same CDR3. The chain employs TRBV2 and TRBJ2-5; 13 nucleotides align to TRBD2. V gave up 6 bases and J gave up 4 bases; unmatched junction bases: 5. Germline V lookup: CDR1 SNHLY, CDR2 FYNNEI. The CDR3 is 15 amino acids. The CDR3 nucleotides read TGTGCCAGCAGCGTCACTAGCGGGGGGGCAGAGACCCAGTACTTC. Encoded protein: CASSVTSGGAETQYF.

Concerning this clone: The identical CDR3 is also encoded by other nucleotide sequences in the sample. The J gene is TRBJ1-5, the V gene TRBV5-6, with a tentative D call TRBD1 (5 bases). CDR1 is SGHDT, CDR2 YYEEEE, per germline. V was trimmed by 2 bases and J by 6 bases, leaving 12 bases between them. The CDR3 extends over 14 amino acids. As DNA, the CDR3 is TGTGCCAGCAGCTTAGGCGGGGGAGGTCAGCCCCAGCATTTT. Encoded protein: CASSLGGGGQPQHF.

J is TRBJ1-2 and V is TRBV9, with 7 bases that match TRBD1. This CDR3 spans 14 amino acids. The germline V gene has CDR1 SGDLS and CDR2 YYNGEE. V trimming: 3 bases; J trimming: 1 base; junction bases outside the gene matches: 3. This CDR3 reads CASSGTGLNYGYTF. The CDR3 DNA is TGTGCCAGCAGCGGGACAGGACTTAACTATGGCTACACCTTC. Looking up the rest from reference TRBV9 and TRBJ1-2 gives the full variable domain: DSGVTQTPKHLITATGQRVTLRCSPRSGDLSVYWYQQSLDQGLQFLIQYYNGEERAKGNILERFSAQQFPDLHSELNLSSLELGDSALYFCASSGTGLNYGYTFGSGTRLTVV.

The table lists this clone with a few counts. The chain carries TRBV6-5 and TRBJ2-3; 8 bases are a match to TRBD1. The junction had 2 bases not matched to a gene; V was cut back by 6 bases and J by 6 bases. This CDR3 has 12 residues. Germline-derived CDR1 and CDR2 are MNHEY and SVGAGI. The CDR3 loop reads CASRTGADTQYF. The CDR3 bases are TGTGCCAGCAGGACAGGGGCGGATACGCAGTATTTT.

Many counts were recorded for this clone. The chain uses TRBV7-8 and TRBJ1-1, with TRBD1 matching over 7 bases. This CDR3 has 17 residues. The V and J ends lost 2 bases and 0 bases, in that order; junction bases with no gene match: 9. Germline V CDR1 and CDR2: SGHVS, FQNEAQ. The CDR3 is CASSLLAGGKMNTEAFF. Written as DNA, the CDR3 is TGTGCCAGCAGCTTACTGGCAGGGGGAAAGATGAACACTGAAGCTTTCTTT.

This chain joins TRBV5-1 and TRBJ2-3; the match to TRBD2 covers 12 bases. The CDR3 loop spans 16 amino acids. V shed 5 bases, J shed 2 bases, and the junction held 6 bases outside the gene matches. The germline gives CDR1 SGHRS, CDR2 YFSETQ. CDR3 sequence: CASRPSSGGATDTQYF. The CDR3 nucleotides are TGCGCCAGCAGGCCGTCTAGCGGGGGGGCCACAGATACGCAGTATTTT.

With regard to this clone: Other DNA sequences in this specimen translate into the identical CDR3. This chain uses TRBV29-1 with TRBJ2-7; tentatively, D is TRBD2 (5 bases). The CDR3 runs to 11 residues. The germline V and J ends were trimmed by 4 bases and 2 bases, with 6 bases remaining between them. Germline V gene lookup returns CDR1 SQVTM and CDR2 ANQGSEA. CDR3 amino acids: CSVARAYEQYF. CDR3 bases: TGCAGCGTTGCGAGGGCCTACGAGCAGTACTTC.

The chain employs TRBV7-3 and TRBJ1-1, with a tentative D call TRBD1 (5 bases). Deletions cut 5 bases from V and 0 bases from J, with 16 bases between. The germline V gene encodes CDR1 SGHTA and CDR2 FQGTGA. The CDR3 has 16 amino acids. CDR3 nucleotides: TGTGCCAGCAGCCCTAACCCCACAGGACTGAACACTGAAGCTTTCTTT. Translated, it gives CASSPNPTGLNTEAFF.

V is TRBV19 and J is TRBJ1-3; perhaps TRBD1 as D (6 bases). CDR1 LNHDA and CDR2 SQIVND come from the germline V gene (reference sequence). The CDR3 loop spans 16 amino acids. V gave up 5 bases and J gave up 0 bases, with 14 bases separating them. The CDR3 is CASSPLQGSSGNTIYF. The CDR3 DNA is TGTGCCAGTAGTCCTCTACAGGGATCCTCTGGAAACACCATATATTTT. Variable domain in full (rest from reference TRBV19 and TRBJ1-3): DGGITQSPKYLFRKEGQNVTLSCEQNLNHDAMYWYRQDPGQGLRLIYYSQIVNDFQKGDIAEGYSVSREKKESFPLTVTSAQKNPTAFYLCASSPLQGSSGNTIYFGEGSWLTVV.

The chain employs TRBV5-4 and TRBJ2-1, with 12 bases lining up with TRBD2. Germline V gives CDR1 SGHNT, CDR2 YYREEE (reference sequence). V gave up 7 bases and J gave up 8 bases; unmatched junction bases: 7. CDR3 length equals 14 residues. The CDR3 sequence is CASGLAGGPYEQFF. The CDR3 bases are TGTGCCAGCGGCCTAGCGGGGGGGCCTTATGAGCAGTTCTTC.

This chain links TRBV18 with TRBJ1-2; the D gene is possibly TRBD1 (5 bases). CDR1 KGHSH and CDR2 LQKENI come from the germline V gene. Trimming pared 6 bases from V and 4 bases from J, leaving 15 bases between. CDR3 size: 14 residues. The CDR3 here is CASSRGGTLYGYTF. Here the CDR3 DNA reads TGTGCCAGCTCTCGGGGGGGGACCCTCTATGGCTACACCTTC.

This chain links TRBV2 with TRBJ1-1; 7 bases match TRBD1. This CDR3 is built from 14 residues. The ends lost 6 bases at V and 4 bases at J; junction bases unmatched: 8. Germline assignment: CDR1 SNHLY and CDR2 FYNNEI. Here the CDR3 reads CASSGDRYGTEAFF. The CDR3 DNA follows: TGTGCCAGCAGCGGGGACAGATACGGCACTGAAGCTTTCTTT.